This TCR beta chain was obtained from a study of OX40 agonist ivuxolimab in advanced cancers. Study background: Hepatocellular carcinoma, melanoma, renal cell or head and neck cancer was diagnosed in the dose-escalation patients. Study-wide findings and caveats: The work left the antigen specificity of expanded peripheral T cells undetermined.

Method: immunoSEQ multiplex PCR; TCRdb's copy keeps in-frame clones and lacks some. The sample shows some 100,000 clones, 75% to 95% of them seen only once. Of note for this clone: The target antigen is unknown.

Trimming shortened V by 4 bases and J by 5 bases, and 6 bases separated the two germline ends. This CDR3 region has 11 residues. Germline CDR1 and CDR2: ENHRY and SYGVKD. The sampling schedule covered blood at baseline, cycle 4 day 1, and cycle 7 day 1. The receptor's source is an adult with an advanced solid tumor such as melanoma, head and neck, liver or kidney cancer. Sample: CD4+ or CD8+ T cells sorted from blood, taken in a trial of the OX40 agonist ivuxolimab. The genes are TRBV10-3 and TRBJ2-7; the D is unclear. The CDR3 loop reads CAISGGDEQYF. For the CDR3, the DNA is TGTGCCATCAGTGGTGGTGACGAGCAGTACTTC.